The rows below give T cell receptor beta chains drawn from one sample of a study of blood T cell repertoires in COVID-19. Produced via immunoSEQ multiplex PCR; TCRdb's table is partial and in-frame only. Of 100,000 or so clones in the sample, around 84% were seen once. The sample was peripheral blood. These receptors came from a woman in her sixties with acute or convalescent COVID-19. Each CDR3 is given with its conserved first and last residue. A D gene is named only where the DNA matches it firmly. Clone size appears in some rows only: once, few, many, or a class for an expanded clone.

>TRBJ1-5|.|TRBV19|TRBD1
TGTGCCAGTAGGGGACAGGGCGGTCAGCCCCAGCATTTT
CASRGQGGQPQHF
>TRBJ2-2|.|TRBV10-3|TRBD1
TGTGCCACCGGACAGGGCAGCGCGAACACCGGGGAGCTGTTTTTT
CATGQGSANTGELFF
>TRBJ1-6|.|TRBV27|TRBD1
TGTGCCAGCACCGACCTGGCCGGGACAGGGGGGTTCACCCTCCACTTT
CASTDLAGTGGFTLHF
>TRBJ1-2|.|TRBV5-1|.
TGCGCCAGCGGTTCTGGACAGAACAATGACCGCTATGGCTACACCTTC
CASGSGQNNDRYGYTF
>TRBJ2-1|few|TRBV2|TRBD2
TGTGCCAGTTCGAAACCTAGCGGGGGGGCACACAATGAGCAGTTCTTC
CASSKPSGGAHNEQFF
>TRBJ2-4|few|TRBV11-2|.
TGTGCCAGCAGCTTAGGCCAGATAGCCAAAAACATTCAGTACTTC
CASSLGQIAKNIQYF
>TRBJ2-7|.|TRBV21-1|.
TGTGCCAGCAGCAAAGCCCCGGGACAGGGATCCTCCTACGAGCAGTACTTC
CASSKAPGQGSSYEQYF
>TRBJ1-1|once|TRBV6-5|.
TGTGCCAGCAGAACCGGACATCAGAACACTGAAGCTTTCTTT
CASRTGHQNTEAFF
>TRBJ2-1|.|TRBV7-8|.
TGTGCCAGCAGCGATCCCGAGCGGGATGAGCAGTTCTTC
CASSDPERDEQFF
>TRBJ2-1|.|TRBV7-8|TRBD2
TGTGCCAGCAGCTTCCCCGGGGGGACTAGCAATGAGCAGTTCTTC
CASSFPGGTSNEQFF
>TRBJ1-1|.|TRBV6-5|TRBD1
TGTGCCAGCAAACAGGGGGCCAACACTGAAGCTTTCTTT
CASKQGANTEAFF
>TRBJ1-2|.|TRBV7-9|.
TGTGCCAGCAGCGCAGATGCTGGCTACACCTTC
CASSADAGYTF
>TRBJ1-1|.|TRBV5-1|.
TGCGCCAGCAGCTTGGAAAACAGTGAAGCTTTCTTT
CASSLENSEAFF
>TRBJ2-1|.|TRBV5-1|TRBD1
TGCGCCAGCAGCTTGGAAGGACAGGGCCCCTACAATGAGCAGTTCTTC
CASSLEGQGPYNEQFF
>TRBJ1-5|.|TRBV6-2/TRBV6-3|.
TGTGCCAGCAGTTACACCATACGTCCATCCGGTAGCAATCAGCCCCAGCATTTT
CASSYTIRPSGSNQPQHF
>TRBJ1-2|.|TRBV29-1|.
TGCAGCGGTCGCGGGGAAGCTAACTATGGCTACACCTTC
CSGRGEANYGYTF
>TRBJ1-1|few|TRBV5-6|TRBD1
TGTGCCAGCAGCCTACGGACAGGGGAGACAACTTTCTTT
CASSLRTGETTFF